Each of the 22 T cell receptor beta chains below was sequenced from the same sample in a study of blood T cell repertoires in COVID-19. Produced via immunoSEQ multiplex PCR; TCRdb's table is partial and in-frame only. The table shows under 200,000 clones, with around 90% occurring only once. Sequencing was done on a sample of peripheral blood. The receptors here all came from a man between 50 and 59 years old with acute or convalescent COVID-19.

The CDR3 is CASSFDSRDRFFEKLFF. DNA of the CDR3: TGTGCCAGCAGCTTTGATTCTCGGGACAGGTTCTTTGAAAAACTGTTTTTT. The gene calls are TRBV7-9 and TRBJ1-4, with 8 bases fitting TRBD1. Germline trimming cut 3 bases from V and 7 bases from J; bases unmatched to any gene: 13. The CDR3 contains 17 residues. Germline CDR1 and CDR2: SEHNR and FQNEAQ (reference sequence).

This chain joins TRBV25-1 and TRBJ1-1; D is possibly TRBD1 (5 bases). CDR1 is MGHDK and CDR2 is SYGVNS in the germline V gene. The V gene lost 10 bases and the J gene lost 1 base, with 10 bases spanning the gap. There are 12 residues in the CDR3. As DNA, the CDR3 is TGTGCCACCGGTACAGGGAACACTGAAGCTTTCTTT. Translating it yields CATGTGNTEAFF.

This clone has only one observation. The chain joins TRBV24-1 to TRBJ1-4; TRBD1 aligns across 9 bases. The CDR3 covers 15 residues. J gave up 6 bases and V 5 bases, and 6 bases lay outside the gene matches. Per the germline V gene, CDR1 is KGHDR and CDR2 is SFDVKD. CDR3 coding DNA: TGTGCCACCAGTGCCTCGGGACAGGGAGATGAAAAACTGTTTTTT. It specifies CATSASGQGDEKLFF.

This chain connects TRBV6-5 to TRBJ1-5; D is uncertain. This CDR3 is built from 12 residues. The germline V gene has CDR1 MNHEY and CDR2 SVGAGI. V lost 8 bases and J 2 bases, leaving 7 bases between the germline ends. The CDR3 DNA sequence: TGTGCCAGCCTCAGTGGCAATCAGCCCCAGCATTTT. Protein sequence: CASLSGNQPQHF.

The chain has TRBV18 and TRBJ2-3; perhaps TRBD2 as D (6 bases). This CDR3 is 15 amino acids long. V shed 2 bases and J shed 4 bases, with 13 bases lying between them. From germline, CDR1 is KGHSH and CDR2 LQKENI. This CDR3 reads CASSPIGTSADTQYF. The CDR3, as DNA: TGTGCCAGCTCACCAATTGGGACTTCGGCAGATACGCAGTATTTT.

The table lists this clone with a few counts. This rearrangement joins TRBV5-4 to TRBJ2-5; 8 bases fit TRBD2. Per germline, CDR1 SGHNT and CDR2 YYREEE (reference sequence). The junction had 5 bases not matched to a gene; V was cut back by 2 bases and J by 5 bases. There are 14 residues in the CDR3. This chain's CDR3 is CASSFKAGEETQYF. CDR3 bases: TGTGCCAGCAGCTTCAAAGCGGGAGAGGAGACCCAGTACTTC.

This chain joins TRBV6-1 and TRBJ1-5; TRBD1 might be the D (6 bases). This CDR3 region has 16 residues. Germline loops: CDR1 MNHNS, CDR2 SASEGT. Trimming took off 4 bases at V and 0 bases at J, with 13 bases between the two ends. CDR3 amino acids: CASSGGTPYSNQPQHF. For the CDR3, the DNA is TGTGCCAGCAGTGGAGGGACACCATATAGCAATCAGCCCCAGCATTTT.

The J gene is TRBJ1-4, the V gene TRBV30; 9 bases agree with TRBD1. The V gene end was trimmed by 7 bases and the J gene end by 7 bases; junction bases not matched to a gene: 7. This CDR3 is 13 amino acids long. Germline lookup yields CDR1 GTSNPN and CDR2 SVGIG (reference sequence). This CDR3 is CAYRQGVVEKLFF. In DNA form, the CDR3 reads TGTGCCTATAGACAGGGGGTCGTTGAAAAACTGTTTTTT.

The chain recombines TRBV4-1 with TRBJ2-7; 7 nucleotides align to TRBD1. The CDR3 has 15 amino acids. The trim removed 5 bases at V and 0 bases at J, leaving 7 bases unmatched. The germline V gene encodes CDR1 MGHRA and CDR2 YSYEKL. CDR3 residues: CASSYNRDSSYEQYF. Here the CDR3 DNA reads TGCGCCAGCAGCTACAACCGGGACAGCTCCTACGAGCAGTACTTC.

The gene calls are TRBV9 and TRBJ2-3; D is possibly TRBD1 (6 bases). Looked up from germline, CDR1 is SGDLS and CDR2 is YYNGEE. This CDR3 contains 15 residues. Deletions cut 3 bases from V and 4 bases from J, with 15 bases between. The DNA of the CDR3 is TGTGCCAGCAGCGCACAGGGTAGCTTGGCAGATACGCAGTATTTT. Residues: CASSAQGSLADTQYF.

CDR3 coding DNA: TGTGCCAGCATTGCAGGGGGCCTGGAGACCCAGTACTTC. The encoded protein is CASIAGGLETQYF. The chain is built from TRBV2 and TRBJ2-5; TRBD1 aligns across 8 bases. The J segment lost 5 bases and the V segment lost 7 bases, leaving 6 bases of the junction unmatched. This CDR3 comprises 13 residues. CDR1 is SNHLY, CDR2 FYNNEI, per germline.

This clone occurred a few times. V usage is TRBV5-8 and J usage is TRBJ1-2; D is possibly TRBD1 (6 bases). Between the trimmed V and J ends, which lost 5 bases and 4 bases, there was a span of 21 bases. Germline loops: CDR1 SGHTS, CDR2 YDEGEE. The CDR3 totals 16 residues. CDR3 nucleotide sequence: TGTGCCAGCAGTGTCGGGGACACCCTGATGAGCTATGGCTACACCTTC. Protein: CASSVGDTLMSYGYTF.

The V and J genes are TRBV7-3 and TRBJ2-2; 10 nucleotides line up with TRBD2. Per germline, CDR1 SGHTA and CDR2 FQGTGA. The V and J ends lost 5 bases and 6 bases, in that order; junction bases with no gene match: 6. The CDR3 covers 15 residues. CDR3: CASSPPLAGAGELFF. Written as DNA, the CDR3 is TGTGCCAGCAGCCCTCCTCTAGCGGGGGCCGGGGAGCTGTTTTTT.

The genes are TRBV6-5 and TRBJ1-2; D may be TRBD1 (6 bases). Trimming pared 6 bases from V and 7 bases from J, leaving 12 bases between. The CDR3 has 12 amino acids. CDR1 is MNHEY and CDR2 is SVGAGI in the germline V gene. The CDR3, as DNA: TGTGCCAGCAGATTGGACAGTGTTGGCTACACCTTC. Protein: CASRLDSVGYTF.

The V call is TRBV3-1 (or the pseudogene TRBV3-2), the J call TRBJ2-1; perhaps TRBD2 as D (6 bases). Germline loops: CDR1 LGHDT, CDR2 YNNKEL (reference sequence). This CDR3 has 15 residues. V was shortened by 1 base and J by 0 bases, with 7 bases between the two germline ends. CDR3 protein: CASSQGGDSYNEQFF. The CDR3 DNA follows: TGTGCCAGCAGCCAAGGGGGGGACTCCTACAATGAGCAGTTCTTC.

This chain links TRBV7-2 with TRBJ2-3; 7 positions match TRBD2. CDR1 and CDR2 (germline): SGHTA, FQGNSA. The CDR3 loop spans 18 amino acids. J was trimmed by 2 bases and V by 1 base; bases with no gene match: 12. The CDR3 protein is CASSLEGVGGSYTDTQYF. In DNA form, the CDR3 reads TGTGCCAGCAGCTTAGAGGGTGTGGGCGGGAGTTACACAGATACGCAGTATTTT.

A word on this clone: This CDR3 is also generated by other DNA sequences in the sample. The gene calls are TRBV12-3 or TRBV12-4 and TRBJ1-3; 7 nucleotides align to TRBD1. V lost 5 bases to trimming and J lost 4 bases; unmatched junction nucleotides: 2. The CDR3 is 13 residues long. This CDR3 reads CASSTGAGNTIYF. The CDR3 DNA reads as TGTGCCAGCAGTACAGGGGCGGGAAACACCATATATTTT.

The chain recombines TRBV28 with TRBJ2-7, with D tentatively TRBD2 (6 bases). The CDR3 has 15 amino acids. Trimming left V 8 bases short and J 2 bases short, with 19 bases between. Germline V lookup: CDR1 MDHEN, CDR2 SYDVKM. The CDR3 DNA reads TGTGCCAGCGGTTCCTGGGGGGAGGCCCCCTACGAGCAGTACTTC. It codes for CASGSWGEAPYEQYF.

The chain couples TRBV5-1 to TRBJ2-2, with D unclear. Germline V gene lookup returns CDR1 SGHRS and CDR2 YFSETQ. V shed 6 bases and J shed 7 bases, with 7 bases lying between them. The CDR3 totals 11 residues. DNA of the CDR3: TGCGCCAGCATGTTCAGCGGGGAGCTGTTTTTT. This translates into CASMFSGELFF.

The rearrangement joins TRBV28 to TRBJ1-3, with D possibly TRBD1 on 5 matching bases. V lost 2 bases to trimming and J lost 9 bases, with 17 bases between them. The CDR3 spans 15 residues. Germline CDR1 reads MDHEN; CDR2 reads SYDVKM. Written as DNA, the CDR3 is TGTGCCAGCAGTTTACCCTCAAGGGGATGGAGCACCATATATTTT. Encoded protein: CASSLPSRGWSTIYF.

This chain links TRBV14 with TRBJ1-6; possible D gene TRBD1, 5 bases. In germline, CDR1 is SGHDN, CDR2 FVKESK. V shed 4 bases and J shed 7 bases, with 14 bases lying between them. The CDR3 extends over 15 amino acids. CDR3 in DNA: TGTGCCAGCAGCCCAATGACAGCGAAGAATTCACCCCTCCACTTT. Its translation is CASSPMTAKNSPLHF. The full variable domain, in which reference TRBV14 and TRBJ1-6 provide the parts outside the CDR3, is EAGVTQFPSHSVIEKGQTVTLRCDPISGHDNLYWYRRVMGKEIKFLLHFVKESKQDESGMPNNRFLAERTGGTYSTLKVQPAELEDSGVYFCASSPMTAKNSPLHFGNGTRLTVT.

V and J are TRBV7-2 and TRBJ2-5; TRBD2 aligns across 10 bases. CDR1 is SGHTA and CDR2 is FQGNSA in the germline V gene. The V gene end was trimmed by 5 bases and the J gene end by 5 bases; junction bases not matched to a gene: 17. This CDR3 contains 18 residues. The CDR3 spells CASSPVRLAGAAGETQYF. In DNA form, the CDR3 reads TGTGCCAGCAGCCCTGTGAGGCTAGCGGGGGCCGCAGGGGAGACCCAGTACTTC.